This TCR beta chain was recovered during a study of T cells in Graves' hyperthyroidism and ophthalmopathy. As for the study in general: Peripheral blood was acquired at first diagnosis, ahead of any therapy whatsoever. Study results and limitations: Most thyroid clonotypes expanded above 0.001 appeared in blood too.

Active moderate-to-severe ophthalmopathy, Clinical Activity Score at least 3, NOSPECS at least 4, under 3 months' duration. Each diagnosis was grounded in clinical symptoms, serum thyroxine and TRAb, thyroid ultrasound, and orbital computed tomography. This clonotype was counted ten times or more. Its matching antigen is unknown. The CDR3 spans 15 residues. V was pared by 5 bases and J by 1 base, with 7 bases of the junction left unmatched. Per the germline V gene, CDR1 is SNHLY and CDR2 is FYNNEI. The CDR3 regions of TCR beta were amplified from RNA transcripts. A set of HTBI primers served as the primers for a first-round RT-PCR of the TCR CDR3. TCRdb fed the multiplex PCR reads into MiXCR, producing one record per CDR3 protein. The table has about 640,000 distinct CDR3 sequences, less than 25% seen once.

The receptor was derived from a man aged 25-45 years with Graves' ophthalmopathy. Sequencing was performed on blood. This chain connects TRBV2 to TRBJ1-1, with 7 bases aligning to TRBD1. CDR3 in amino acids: CASSIDRARNTEAFF. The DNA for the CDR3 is TGTGCCAGCAGTATAGACAGGGCAAGGAACACTGAAGCTTTCTTT.